This T cell receptor beta chain was profiled in a study of cytomegalovirus exposure and HLA in healthy donors. The length of the CDR3 is 13 residues. Germline CDR1 is MDHEN and CDR2 is SYDVKM. V was clipped by 7 bases and J by 1 base, with 11 bases between them. About this clone: Antigen specificity is unknown.

TCRdb's copy holds only in-frame clones and misses some; the assay was immunoSEQ multiplex PCR. The sample has 75,000 to 95,000 clones, approximately 96% seen once. Findings and caveats of the study: CMV antigen specificity of a few CMV-associated chains was confirmed in vitro.

This clonotype was sampled from a man between 18 and 35 years old in good health and CMV-seronegative. The gene calls are TRBV28 and TRBJ2-7, with a weak D call TRBD2 (5 bases). The sample comprised PBMCs. The CDR3 DNA reads TGTGCCAGCAACGTGGGAGTTTCCTACGAGCAGTACTTC. It codes for CASNVGVSYEQYF. The variable domain in full, completed from reference TRBV28 and TRBJ2-7, reads DVKVTQSSRYLVKRTGEKVFLECVQDMDHENMFWYRQDPGLGLRLIYFSYDVKMKEKGDIPEGYSVSREKKERFSLILESASTNQTSMYLCASNVGVSYEQYFGPGTRLTVT.